Following are 22 T cell receptor beta chains from one sample sequenced in a study of blood T cell repertoires in COVID-19 (dated by TCRdb to about 2020). Preparation of the library involved the immunoSEQ multiplex PCR assay. Entries here come from immuneACCESS through TCRdb and include only in-frame sequences with V and J called. Some clones fail to appear in such tables; in the studies checked, an unresolved V gene covers under half of the shortfall, and the cause of the remainder is unknown. Present in this sample are approximately 300,000 clones, around four fifths of which were seen just once. Around 3.9% of the sample lies in the top ten. The sample comprised peripheral blood. The receptors derive from a woman aged 45 to 65 with active or convalescent COVID-19.

J is TRBJ1-2 and V is TRBV28; TRBD1 matches at 7 bases. V trimming: 8 bases; J trimming: 4 bases; junction bases outside the gene matches: 4. From germline, CDR1 is MDHEN and CDR2 SYDVKM. CDR3 length equals 12 residues. CDR3 protein: CASLTGVYGYTF. The DNA for the CDR3 is TGTGCCAGCCTAACAGGGGTCTATGGCTACACCTTC.

The rearrangement uses TRBV3-1 (or the pseudogene TRBV3-2) and TRBJ1-3, with 12 bases that match TRBD1. J was trimmed by 9 bases and V by 4 bases; bases with no gene match: 10. Germline CDR1 is LGHDT and CDR2 is YNNKEL (reference sequence). The length of the CDR3 is 16 residues. The CDR3 nucleotides read TGTGCCAGCAGCCCCCGGGACAGGGGGCCGGAGGGCACCATATATTTT. As protein: CASSPRDRGPEGTIYF.

The V gene is TRBV10-3, the J gene TRBJ2-1, with 13 positions matching TRBD2. Unmatched junction bases numbered 15, after V lost 6 bases and J lost 7 bases. CDR1 ENHRY and CDR2 SYGVKD come from the germline V gene. CDR3 length: 18 amino acids. Here the CDR3 reads CAIRGFGTSGKLGNEQFF. In DNA, the CDR3 is TGTGCCATCAGAGGATTTGGGACTAGCGGGAAATTAGGTAATGAGCAGTTCTTC.

This chain uses TRBV2 with TRBJ1-2; tentatively, D is TRBD1 (6 bases). Germline V gene data show CDR1 as SNHLY and CDR2 as FYNNEI. Trimming pared 6 bases from V and 4 bases from J, leaving 15 bases between. The CDR3 totals 14 residues. In nucleotides, the CDR3 is TGTGCCAGCAGGGTTACAGGGTCCGGCTATGGCTACACCTTC. Translated: CASRVTGSGYGYTF.

The chain carries TRBV7-9 and TRBJ1-6; the match to TRBD1 covers 9 bases. Germline V lookup: CDR1 SEHNR, CDR2 FQNEAQ (reference sequence). Losses at the gene ends were 5 bases for V and 5 bases for J; bases not matched to a gene: 10. This CDR3 region has 17 residues. The CDR3 is CASSQPRDRANNSPLHF. DNA for the CDR3: TGTGCCAGCAGCCAACCCCGGGACAGGGCGAATAATTCACCCCTCCACTTT.

The chain carries TRBV5-6 and TRBJ2-1, with TRBD1 matching 11 bases. J lost 7 bases, V lost 3 bases, and 12 bases had no gene match. Germline V gene data show CDR1 as SGHDT and CDR2 as YYEEEE. The CDR3 runs to 17 residues. The CDR3 region has the DNA TGTGCCAGCAGCTCTTTGGGACAGGGGGTCAAGAGGAATGAGCAGTTCTTC. It encodes CASSSLGQGVKRNEQFF.

The rearrangement links TRBV4-1 to TRBJ2-1; 10 positions match TRBD2. CDR1 is MGHRA, CDR2 YSYEKL, per germline. The CDR3 covers 15 residues. V gave up 5 bases and J gave up 6 bases; unmatched junction bases: 7. The CDR3 DNA follows: TGCGCCAGCAGCTTAGCGGGAGGTTCCCTCAATGAGCAGTTCTTC. Translating it yields CASSLAGGSLNEQFF.

This clone was observed a single time. The V call is TRBV27, the J call TRBJ1-2, with a weak D call TRBD1 (6 bases). The CDR3 spans 16 residues. In germline, CDR1 is MNHEY, CDR2 SMNVEV (reference sequence). Trimming removed 5 bases from V and 6 bases from J, with 22 bases in between. CDR3 region: CASSPHTGGANNGYTF. The CDR3 nucleotides read TGTGCCAGCAGTCCCCATACCGGGGGGGCGAATAATGGCTACACCTTC.

The chain links TRBV19 to TRBJ1-1; TRBD1 might be the D (5 bases). V lost 5 bases, J lost 2 bases, and 15 bases lay in between. Germline CDR1 is LNHDA and CDR2 is SQIVND (reference sequence). This CDR3 contains 15 residues. For the CDR3, the DNA is TGTGCCAGTAGTCCCCAGGGATTGTTAAACACTGAAGCTTTCTTT. Translation gives CASSPQGLLNTEAFF.

The gene calls are TRBV5-5 and TRBJ1-3; TRBD1 aligns across 8 bases. Germline CDR1 is SGHKS and CDR2 is YYEKEE (reference sequence). CDR3 length equals 17 residues. The V gene end was trimmed by 4 bases and the J gene end by 0 bases; junction bases not matched to a gene: 9. This CDR3 reads CASSARRTGNSGNTIYF. The DNA of the CDR3 is TGTGCCAGCAGCGCGCGAAGGACAGGGAACTCTGGAAACACCATATATTTT.

The V call is TRBV25-1, the J call TRBJ1-2; TRBD1 might be the D (5 bases). Deletions cut 3 bases from V and 4 bases from J, with 9 bases between. The CDR3 runs to 13 residues. Germline V gene sequence: CDR1 MGHDK, CDR2 SYGVNS. CDR3 residues: CASSEAGIYGYTF. The DNA for the CDR3 is TGTGCCAGCAGTGAGGCAGGGATCTATGGCTACACCTTC.

This sequence joins TRBV5-5 and TRBJ1-2; D might be TRBD1 (5 bases). The CDR3 is 14 residues long. V lost 2 bases and J lost 2, with 10 bases in between. CDR1 and CDR2 (germline): SGHKS, YYEKEE (reference sequence). The CDR3 bases are TGTGCCAGCAGCTTTACCGCAGGGAACTATGGCTACACCTTC. Encoded protein: CASSFTAGNYGYTF.

The chain recombines TRBV15 with TRBJ2-2, with 10 positions matching TRBD2. CDR1 and CDR2 from the germline V gene are LNHNV and YYDKDF (reference sequence). Germline trimming cut 2 bases from V and 1 base from J; bases unmatched to any gene: 4. CDR3 length: 17 residues. CDR3 coding DNA: TGTGCCACCAGCAGACGATCTAGCGGGGGGAACACCGGGGAGCTGTTTTTT. Its protein is CATSRRSSGGNTGELFF.

This clone was found a few times. This chain joins TRBV5-4 and TRBJ1-1; D is perhaps TRBD1 (5 bases). This CDR3 spans 14 amino acids. The V gene lost 4 bases and the J gene lost 5 bases, with 15 bases spanning the gap. Germline CDR1 and CDR2: SGHNT and YYREEE (reference sequence). The CDR3 sequence is CASSRQLFKTEAFF. CDR3 DNA: TGTGCCAGCAGCCGACAGCTTTTTAAAACTGAAGCTTTCTTT.

The V and J genes are TRBV25-1 and TRBJ2-1; a weak D match, TRBD2 (6 bases). The length of the CDR3 is 15 residues. From germline, CDR1 is MGHDK and CDR2 SYGVNS. V gave up 2 bases and J gave up 6 bases, with 14 bases separating them. The CDR3 DNA reads TGTGCCAGCAGTGAAGGGACGGGAGTTAGCAATGAGCAGTTCTTC. Its protein product is CASSEGTGVSNEQFF.

This chain links TRBV18 with TRBJ2-3; D gene ambiguous. Germline CDR1 and CDR2: KGHSH and LQKENI. V lost 1 base and J lost 2, with 10 bases in between. This CDR3 spans 15 amino acids. The chain's CDR3 is CASSPQQITTDTQYF. The CDR3, as DNA: TGTGCCAGCTCACCACAACAGATTACCACAGATACGCAGTATTTT.

V is TRBV6-5 and J is TRBJ1-1, with D hard to call. Germline V gene sequence: CDR1 MNHEY, CDR2 SVGAGI. This CDR3 contains 13 residues. The ends were cut back, 0 bases at V and 7 bases at J, with 9 bases in the middle. The CDR3 region is CASSYSIGGEAFF. CDR3 in DNA: TGTGCCAGCAGTTACTCGATTGGCGGTGAAGCTTTCTTT.

The rearrangement links TRBV9 to TRBJ2-7; D not resolved. Germline values: CDR1 SGDLS, CDR2 YYNGEE. V was pared by 0 bases and J by 4 bases, with 11 bases between. The CDR3 covers 14 residues. CDR3 amino acids: CASSVAYGGYEQYF. The CDR3 DNA follows: TGTGCCAGCAGCGTAGCTTACGGTGGTTACGAGCAGTACTTC.

The chain couples TRBV19 to TRBJ2-7; TRBD1 might be the D (6 bases). This CDR3 comprises 18 residues. Trimming shortened V by 9 bases and J by 2 bases, and 29 bases separated the two germline ends. Germline V gene lookup returns CDR1 LNHDA and CDR2 SQIVND (reference sequence). The CDR3 DNA sequence: TGTGCCAGGGGGCTGACCGGGACATTTTCCCTATTTCCCTACGAGCAGTACTTC. It is translated as CARGLTGTFSLFPYEQYF.

This chain uses TRBV5-1 with TRBJ1-1; TRBD1 matches 8 bases. Germline V lookup: CDR1 SGHRS, CDR2 YFSETQ. V gave up 1 base and J gave up 5 bases; unmatched junction bases: 7. The CDR3 contains 15 residues. CDR3 amino acids: CASSLTGGTGTEAFF. The CDR3 DNA is TGCGCCAGCAGCTTGACAGGGGGGACGGGGACTGAAGCTTTCTTT.

V gene TRBV4-1 combines with J gene TRBJ1-2; 8 nucleotides match TRBD1. Germline trimming cut 4 bases from V and 5 bases from J; bases unmatched to any gene: 6. Germline CDR1 is MGHRA and CDR2 is YSYEKL. The CDR3 loop spans 14 amino acids. The CDR3 nucleotides are TGCGCCAGCAGCCCGACAGGGGATGGGTATGGCTACACCTTC. Amino acids: CASSPTGDGYGYTF.

The chain uses TRBV9 and TRBJ2-1; 11 bases match TRBD2. The CDR3 extends over 16 amino acids. Germline CDR1 reads SGDLS; CDR2 reads YYNGEE. V lost 4 bases, J lost 6 bases, and 9 bases stayed unmatched. In nucleotides, the CDR3 is TGTGCCAGCAGCCGCCTAGGGACTAGCGGTCTCAATGAGCAGTTCTTC. Amino acids: CASSRLGTSGLNEQFF.